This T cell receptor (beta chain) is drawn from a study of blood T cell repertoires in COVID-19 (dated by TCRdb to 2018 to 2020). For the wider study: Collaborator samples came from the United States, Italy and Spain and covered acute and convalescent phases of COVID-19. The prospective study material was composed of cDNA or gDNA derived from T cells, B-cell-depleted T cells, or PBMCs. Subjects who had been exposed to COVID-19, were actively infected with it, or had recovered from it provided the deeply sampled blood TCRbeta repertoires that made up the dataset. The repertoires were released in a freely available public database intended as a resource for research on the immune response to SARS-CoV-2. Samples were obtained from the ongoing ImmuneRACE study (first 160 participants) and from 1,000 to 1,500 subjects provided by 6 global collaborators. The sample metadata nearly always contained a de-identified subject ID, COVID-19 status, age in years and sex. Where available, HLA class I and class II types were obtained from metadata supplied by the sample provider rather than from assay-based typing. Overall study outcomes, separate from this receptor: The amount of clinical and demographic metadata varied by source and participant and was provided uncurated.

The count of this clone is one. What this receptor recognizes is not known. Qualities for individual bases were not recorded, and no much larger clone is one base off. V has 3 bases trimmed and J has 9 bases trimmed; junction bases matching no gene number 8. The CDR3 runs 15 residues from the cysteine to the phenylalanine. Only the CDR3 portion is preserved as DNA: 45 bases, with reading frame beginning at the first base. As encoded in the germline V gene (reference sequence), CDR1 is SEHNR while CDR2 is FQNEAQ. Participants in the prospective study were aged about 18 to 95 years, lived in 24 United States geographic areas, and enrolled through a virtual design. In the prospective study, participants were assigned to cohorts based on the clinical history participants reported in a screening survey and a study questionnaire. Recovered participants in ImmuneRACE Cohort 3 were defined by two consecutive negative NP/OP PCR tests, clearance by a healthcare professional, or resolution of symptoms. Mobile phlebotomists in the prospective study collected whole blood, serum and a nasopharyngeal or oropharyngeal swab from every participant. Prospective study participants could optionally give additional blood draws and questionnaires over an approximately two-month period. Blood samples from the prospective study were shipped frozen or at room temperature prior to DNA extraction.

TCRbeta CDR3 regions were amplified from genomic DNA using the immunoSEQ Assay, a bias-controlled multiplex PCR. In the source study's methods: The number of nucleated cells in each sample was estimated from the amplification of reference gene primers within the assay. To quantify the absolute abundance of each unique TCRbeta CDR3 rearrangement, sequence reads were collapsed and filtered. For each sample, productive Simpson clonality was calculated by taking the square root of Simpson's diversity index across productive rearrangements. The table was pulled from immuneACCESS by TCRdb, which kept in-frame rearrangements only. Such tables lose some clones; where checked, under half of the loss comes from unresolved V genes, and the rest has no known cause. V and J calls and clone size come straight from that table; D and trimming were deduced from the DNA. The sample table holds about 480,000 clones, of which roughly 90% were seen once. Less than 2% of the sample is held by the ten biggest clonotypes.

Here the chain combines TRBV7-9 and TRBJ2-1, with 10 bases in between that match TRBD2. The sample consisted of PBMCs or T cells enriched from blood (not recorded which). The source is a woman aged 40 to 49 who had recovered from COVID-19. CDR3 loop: CASSFSGRKDGEQFF. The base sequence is TGTGCCAGCAGCTTTAGCGGGAGGAAGGATGGTGAGCAGTTCTTC.